Following are 20 T cell receptor beta chains from one sample sequenced in a study of shared T cell receptors in the human thymus. Some clones are missing from TCRdb's copy, which holds only in-frame ones; the method was immunoSEQ multiplex PCR. The sample has about 380,000 clones, approximately 95% seen once; the top ten hold approximately 0.02%. Sequencing was done on a sample of thymocytes. Every receptor here comes from a human donor.

The CDR3 spells CASSPPGGVGEQYF. The CDR3 DNA sequence: TGTGCCAGCTCACCACCGGGAGGGGTAGGCGAGCAGTACTTC. The V gene is TRBV18, the J gene TRBJ2-7; 7 positions agree with TRBD2. There are 14 residues in the CDR3. The ends lost 0 bases at V and 6 bases at J; junction bases unmatched: 5. Germline V gene sequence: CDR1 KGHSH, CDR2 LQKENI.

This clone was picked up a small number of times. V usage is TRBV6-8 and J usage is TRBJ1-1; no definite D call. Germline lookup yields CDR1 MNHGY and CDR2 SAAAGT. V dropped 6 bases and J dropped 4 bases, with 12 bases sitting between them. CDR3 length: 13 amino acids. The CDR3 sequence: CASRCQAGTEAFF. The CDR3 DNA reads TGTGCCAGCAGATGCCAGGCCGGCACTGAAGCTTTCTTT.

The chain has TRBV29-1 and TRBJ1-4; 8 bases match TRBD1. V gave up 7 bases and J gave up 5 bases; unmatched junction bases: 9. The CDR3 extends over 14 amino acids. Germline CDR1 SQVTM, CDR2 ANQGSEA. As DNA, the CDR3 is TGCAGCGCCCGCCCACAGGGGGGGAATGAAAAACTGTTTTTT. It yields the protein CSARPQGGNEKLFF.

The chain recombines TRBV19 with TRBJ2-1, with 10 nucleotides matching TRBD2. The CDR3 has 14 amino acids. Per germline, CDR1 LNHDA and CDR2 SQIVND (reference sequence). Trimming took 11 bases from V and 3 from J; bases not matched to a gene: 7. The CDR3 nucleotides read TGTGCCGTCAAGCGGGAGGGCTACTACAATGAGCAGTTCTTC. Protein: CAVKREGYYNEQFF. The complete variable domain, with remaining parts taken from reference TRBV19 and TRBJ2-1, reads DGGITQSPKYLFRKEGQNVTLSCEQNLNHDAMYWYRQDPGQGLRLIYYSQIVNDFQKGDIAEGYSVSREKKESFPLTVTSAQKNPTAFYLCAVKREGYYNEQFFGPGTRLTVL.

As concerns this clone: The junction and the germline gene differ at one end; a read error may be behind it. This sequence joins TRBV9 and TRBJ1-3, with a weak D call TRBD1 (6 bases). The CDR3 runs 18 residues. The germline V gene encodes CDR1 SGDLS and CDR2 YYNGEE. CDR3 DNA: TGTGCCAGCAGCGGGAACGGGGACACCTTATCCTCTGGAAGCACCATATATTTT. Residues: CASSGNGDTLSSGSTIYF.

CDR3 DNA: TGTGCCAGTACCCGTCTGATGGGACAGGAAGGGACTGAAGCTTTCTTT. Protein: CASTRLMGQEGTEAFF. This sequence joins TRBV19 and TRBJ1-1, with 8 bases identical to TRBD1. Trimming took 7 bases from V and 5 from J; bases not matched to a gene: 15. The V gene's germline CDR1 is LNHDA and CDR2 SQIVND (reference sequence). The CDR3 loop spans 16 amino acids.

DNA of the CDR3: TGCGCCAGCAGCCAAGATCAACAGGGCGGCACTGAAGCTTTCTTT. Its protein product is CASSQDQQGGTEAFF. V and J are TRBV4-1 and TRBJ1-1, with D perhaps TRBD1 (6 bases). This CDR3 spans 15 amino acids. Germline V CDR1 and CDR2: MGHRA, YSYEKL. Between the trimmed V and J ends, which lost 0 bases and 4 bases, there was a span of 12 bases.

The V call is TRBV5-6, the J call TRBJ2-1; D not resolved. Germline V gives CDR1 SGHDT, CDR2 YYEEEE. V was cut by 4 bases and J by 7 bases, with 6 bases left in between. The CDR3 is 11 amino acids. The CDR3 protein is CASSLGNEQFF. The CDR3 nucleotides read TGTGCCAGCAGCCTAGGTAATGAGCAGTTCTTC.

V is TRBV10-3 and J is TRBJ2-5; a weak D match, TRBD2 (5 bases). Germline V CDR1 and CDR2: ENHRY, SYGVKD. The V end lost 3 bases, the J end lost 5 bases, and 10 bases lay between the germline ends. The CDR3 is 13 amino acids. The CDR3 DNA sequence: TGTGCCATCAGTGACGCGTGGAGGGAGACCCAGTACTTC. As protein: CAISDAWRETQYF.

The chain recombines TRBV5-1 with TRBJ1-1; D is uncertain. V dropped 0 bases and J dropped 1 base, with 10 bases sitting between them. CDR1 and CDR2 (germline): SGHRS, YFSETQ. CDR3 length: 15 residues. CDR3 region: CASSLGGYKNTEAFF. In nucleotides, the CDR3 is TGCGCCAGCAGCTTGGGCGGGTATAAGAACACTGAAGCTTTCTTT.

The chain couples TRBV7-9 to TRBJ2-1; maybe TRBD2 (5 bases). Germline lookup yields CDR1 SEHNR and CDR2 FQNEAQ (reference sequence). V was trimmed by 5 bases and J by 4 bases, leaving 15 bases between them. The CDR3 consists of 15 residues. The DNA for the CDR3 is TGTGCCAGCAGCCACTCTGCGGGCATTTACAATGAGCAGTTCTTC. Translated, it gives CASSHSAGIYNEQFF.

The rearrangement joins TRBV6-1 to TRBJ2-3, with 8 bases identical to TRBD1. Germline trimming cut 2 bases from V and 6 bases from J; bases unmatched to any gene: 10. Germline CDR1 is MNHNS and CDR2 is SASEGT. The CDR3 sequence is 16 residues long. For the CDR3, the DNA is TGTGCCAGCAGTGAATCTGAACAGGGGGGTCGTGATACGCAGTATTTT. This translates into CASSESEQGGRDTQYF.

J is TRBJ1-3 and V is TRBV28, with D possibly matching TRBD1 (6 bases). The CDR3 has 15 residues. The germline gives CDR1 MDHEN, CDR2 SYDVKM. The germline V and J ends were trimmed by 6 bases and 0 bases, with 12 bases remaining between them. In DNA form, the CDR3 reads TGTGCCAGCAGCCCGGACAGATACTCTGGAAACACCATATATTTT. Its protein is CASSPDRYSGNTIYF.

The CDR3 spells CASSIGDHTVSYEQYF. DNA for the CDR3: TGTGCCAGTAGTATCGGGGACCATACAGTTTCCTACGAGCAGTACTTC. The V call is TRBV19, the J call TRBJ2-7; D tentatively fits TRBD1 or TRBD2 (5 bases each). The CDR3 has 16 residues. The germline V and J ends were trimmed by 3 bases and 1 base, with 16 bases remaining between them. CDR1 is LNHDA, CDR2 SQIVND, per germline (reference sequence).

V and J are TRBV4-1 and TRBJ1-1; 7 bases are a match to TRBD1. Trimming removed 5 bases from V and 5 bases from J; junction bases left unmatched: 23. Germline CDR1 reads MGHRA; CDR2 reads YSYEKL. The CDR3 runs 19 residues. The CDR3 nucleotides are TGCGCCAGCAGCGAAGGGTTAGCACAGGGGATTTCCTCGGGGACTGAAGCTTTCTTT. Translating gives CASSEGLAQGISSGTEAFF.

This chain uses TRBV28 with TRBJ2-6, with 7 bases lining up with TRBD1. Germline assignment: CDR1 MDHEN and CDR2 SYDVKM. The CDR3 length is 18 residues. Trimming took 3 bases from V and 1 from J; bases not matched to a gene: 9. This CDR3 reads CASSFERQGASGANVLTF. For the CDR3, the DNA is TGTGCCAGCAGTTTTGAGAGACAGGGCGCTTCTGGGGCCAACGTCCTGACTTTC.

V gene TRBV9 combines with J gene TRBJ2-2; TRBD1 might be the D (5 bases). Trimming stripped 4 bases from V and 7 bases from J, with 29 bases between. The CDR3 consists of 19 residues. Germline values: CDR1 SGDLS, CDR2 YYNGEE. CDR3 DNA: TGTGCCAGCAGCCCCCCTGAAGGGGCAAACCCCTTAAGGGGCGGGGAGCTGTTTTTT. It specifies CASSPPEGANPLRGGELFF.

The rearrangement joins TRBV27 to TRBJ2-7, with 8 bases matching TRBD2. Germline loops: CDR1 MNHEY, CDR2 SMNVEV (reference sequence). The CDR3 loop spans 13 amino acids. V shed 5 bases and J 3 bases; nucleotides not matched to a gene: 3. The DNA for the CDR3 is TGTGCCAGCAGTAAGACTAGCGTCTACGAGCAGTACTTC. Protein product: CASSKTSVYEQYF.

The chain links TRBV5-5 to TRBJ2-2; D perhaps matches TRBD1 (6 bases). The germline V gene has CDR1 SGHKS and CDR2 YYEKEE (reference sequence). Trimming took 5 bases from V and 3 from J, leaving 14 bases between them. This CDR3 has 15 residues. CDR3 protein: CASSSGTIDTGELFF. In nucleotides, the CDR3 is TGTGCCAGCAGTTCTGGGACAATAGACACCGGGGAGCTGTTTTTT.

This clone was seen just once. The chain combines TRBV7-2 with TRBJ1-4; D is ambiguous. Germline values: CDR1 SGHTA, CDR2 FQGNSA. The CDR3 covers 13 residues. V was clipped by 5 bases and J by 8 bases, with 12 bases between them. The CDR3 loop reads CASSRRVREKLFF. The CDR3 bases are TGTGCCAGCAGCCGGCGGGTTAGGGAAAAACTGTTTTTT.